This T cell receptor (beta chain) was captured in a study of shared clonotypes between healthy human individuals. Overall study results and limits: Exclusively blood specimens were collected; tissue repertoires likely differ. Four donors shared about 4.8% of their naive CD4 clonotypes.

Data came from immunoSEQ multiplex PCR; TCRdb stores just in-frame clones and leaves some out. This sample carries about 1,800,000 clones, about 94% of them seen once, and the ten largest clones take 1.2%. V gave up 2 bases and J gave up 5 bases, with 14 bases separating them. The CDR3 sequence is 14 residues long. Germline V gene lookup returns CDR1 SGHNT and CDR2 YYREEE (reference sequence). Of note for this clone: Its specificity is unknown.

The naive CD8 fraction comprised CD45RO-negative cells positively selected for CCR7 and excluded terminally differentiated effector memory CD45RA+ cells. Sample: naive CD8+ T cells sorted from blood. The J gene is TRBJ2-7, the V gene TRBV5-4, with D perhaps given as TRBD1 or TRBD2 (6 bases each). The TCR was taken from a man between 18 and 29 years old in good health. CDR3 nucleotides: TGTGCCAGCAGCTTCACCGGGGGCGTCGACGAGCAGTACTTC. Translating it yields CASSFTGGVDEQYF.